The present T cell receptor (beta chain) was sequenced within a study of OX40 agonist ivuxolimab in advanced cancers. Study observations and caveats: Circulating CD4+ and CD8+ T cells showed clonal expansion by week 6 at 0.1 to 3.0 mg/kg.

Clones were read by immunoSEQ multiplex PCR, and TCRdb kept only the in-frame ones, dropping some. Among 85,000 or so clones listed, around 85% were seen once. As concerns this clone: Its antigen remains unknown.

This CDR3 is 17 amino acids long. Sequenced material: CD4+ or CD8+ T cells sorted from blood, taken in a trial of the OX40 agonist ivuxolimab. This TCR was recovered from an adult with an advanced solid tumor such as melanoma, head and neck, liver or kidney cancer. The gene calls are TRBV21-1 and TRBJ2-1; the table's D gene call, TRBD1, was not cross checked with the DNA. TRBV21-1 is a known pseudogene. CDR3 protein: CASSKAGQGAFRNEQFF. The CDR3 DNA reads as TGTGCCAGCAGCAAAGCAGGGCAGGGGGCGTTTAGGAATGAGCAGTTCTTC.